The 10 T cell receptor beta chains below were found in one sample sequenced in a study of blood T cell repertoires in COVID-19. The protocol was immunoSEQ multiplex PCR, while the TCRdb copy is restricted to in-frame clones and leaves out a portion. Of 150,000 or so clones listed, approximately 80% are singletons. Sequencing was carried out using peripheral blood. The receptors shown here come from a man between 65 and 80 years old who had recovered from COVID-19.

To note about this clone: Different DNA sequences within this sample yield the same CDR3. The J gene is TRBJ2-2, the V gene TRBV3-1 (or the pseudogene TRBV3-2); the D is unclear. This CDR3 is 13 amino acids long. CDR1 LGHDT and CDR2 YNNKEL come from the germline V gene (reference sequence). Trimming stripped 1 base from V and 5 bases from J, with 5 bases between. The CDR3 spells CASSQVSTGELFF. CDR3 nucleotide sequence: TGTGCCAGCAGCCAAGTCTCGACCGGGGAGCTGTTTTTT.

The CDR3 loop is CASSVGGGPGDQPQHF. Here the CDR3 DNA reads TGTGCCAGCAGCGTAGGCGGGGGGCCAGGCGATCAGCCCCAGCATTTT. V gene TRBV9 combines with J gene TRBJ1-5; D is perhaps TRBD1 (6 bases). Germline CDR1 is SGDLS and CDR2 is YYNGEE. V gave up 0 bases and J gave up 5 bases, with 15 bases separating them. The CDR3 spans 16 residues.

Turning to this clone: One end of the junction does not line up with germline, which may come from a read error. The chain has TRBV4-2 and TRBJ2-1; 13 bases agree with TRBD2. The CDR3 sequence is 17 residues long. CDR1 is LGHNA and CDR2 is YNFKEQ in the germline V gene. CDR3 residues: CASSKDSGLAGANEQFF. CDR3 DNA sequence: TGTGCCAGCAGCAAAGACTCCGGACTAGCGGGAGCCAATGAGCAGTTCTTC.

The DNA for the CDR3 is TGTGCCAGCAGTCCGGAGGACCCTTTTCAAGGCTACACCTTC. Amino acids: CASSPEDPFQGYTF. This chain uses TRBV7-9 with TRBJ1-2; D not certain. With 6 bases removed from V and 8 bases from J, the gap between germline ends came to 19 bases. The CDR3 totals 14 residues. Germline V CDR1 and CDR2: SEHNR, FQNEAQ (reference sequence).

This chain connects TRBV24-1 to TRBJ1-1; TRBD1 matches at 7 bases. Germline CDR1 reads KGHDR; CDR2 reads SFDVKD. CDR3 length: 14 amino acids. Losses at the gene ends were 2 bases for V and 10 bases for J; bases not matched to a gene: 9. CDR3 sequence reads: CATSDSRQGVGAFF. The CDR3, as DNA: TGTGCCACCAGTGATTCTCGACAGGGCGTCGGAGCTTTCTTT.

The chain couples TRBV6-2 or TRBV6-3 to TRBJ1-6, with 8 bases aligning to TRBD1. V gave up 6 bases and J gave up 8 bases; unmatched junction bases: 9. Germline values: CDR1 MNHEY, CDR2 SVGEGT. The CDR3 sequence is 15 residues long. CDR3 coding DNA: TGTGCCAGCAGCGCTCAACAGGGGGTGTATTCACCCCTCCACTTT. The encoded protein is CASSAQQGVYSPLHF.

The V call is TRBV6-2 or TRBV6-3, the J call TRBJ1-1; TRBD1 aligns across 7 bases. The CDR3 length is 14 residues. Germline-derived CDR1 and CDR2 are MNHEY and SVGEGT. The V gene end was trimmed by 6 bases and the J gene end by 1 base; junction bases not matched to a gene: 5. The DNA for the CDR3 is TGTGCCAGCAGCACCGGGACAGCGAACACTGAAGCTTTCTTT. It translates to CASSTGTANTEAFF.

The chain carries TRBV7-9 and TRBJ2-3, with D maybe TRBD2 (6 bases). The V and J ends lost 3 bases and 3 bases respectively, with 16 bases between them. Germline lookup yields CDR1 SEHNR and CDR2 FQNEAQ (reference sequence). The CDR3 totals 16 residues. The CDR3 DNA follows: TGTGCCAGCAGCTTCCAGGGAGGTTATCGGACAGATACGCAGTATTTT. Protein: CASSFQGGYRTDTQYF.

Only one count was recorded for this clone. The chain carries TRBV3-1 (or the pseudogene TRBV3-2) and TRBJ1-2, with 8 nucleotides matching TRBD1. CDR3 length equals 14 residues. Germline CDR1 and CDR2: LGHDT and YNNKEL (reference sequence). Trimming removed 6 bases from V and 5 bases from J; junction bases left unmatched: 8. The CDR3 loop is CASSFGQGWYGYTF. As DNA, the CDR3 is TGTGCCAGCAGTTTTGGACAGGGTTGGTATGGCTACACCTTC.

The chain employs TRBV5-4 and TRBJ1-6; possibly TRBD1 for D (6 bases). Trimming removed 0 bases at V and 10 bases at J, with 11 bases between. CDR3 length: 14 residues. CDR1 and CDR2 (germline): SGHNT, YYREEE (reference sequence). CDR3 region: CASSLDRVRSPLHF. Written as DNA, the CDR3 is TGTGCCAGCAGCTTGGACAGGGTACGGTCACCCCTCCACTTT.